This T cell receptor beta chain was recovered during a study of identifying expanded T cells in peripheral blood. Findings of the study overall: Across healthy donors, higher total template counts meant significantly greater roughly 2-week count variance.

This CDR3 has 17 amino acids. V shed 3 bases, J shed 0 bases, and the junction held 7 bases outside the gene matches. CDR1 and CDR2 from the germline V gene are SGDLS and YYNGEE. TCRdb keeps only in-frame clones here, not all; method: immunoSEQ multiplex PCR. Among about 84,000 clones, approximately 83% were seen once, and the ten largest hold around 5.6%. This clone was seen a handful of times. Its target is unknown. The receptor's source is a person aged 18 to 70 in good health. Sequencing was performed on blood. This sequence joins TRBV9 and TRBJ1-4; 8 bases are a match to TRBD1. Written as DNA, the CDR3 is TGTGCCAGCAGCGCCGTGACAGGGGATGCAACTAATGAAAAACTGTTTTTT. It is translated as CASSAVTGDATNEKLFF.